The text below deals with one T cell receptor beta chain. Clones were read by immunoSEQ multiplex PCR, and TCRdb kept only the in-frame ones, dropping some. The repertoire has a few hundred thousand clones, less than 90% of them found once; the top ten carry about 12%. The record originates from a study of cytomegalovirus exposure and HLA in healthy donors. Sequenced sample: PBMCs. This receptor was obtained from a man younger than 35 in good health and CMV-seropositive.

The chain's CDR3 is CASSPGGLLNTEAFF. CDR3 coding DNA: TGTGCCAGCAGTCCGGGGGGGCTCCTGAACACTGAAGCTTTCTTT. V usage is TRBV6-6 and J usage is TRBJ1-1; tentatively, D is TRBD1 (6 bases). The CDR3 is 15 amino acids. The V gene's germline CDR1 is MNHNY and CDR2 SVGAGI (reference sequence). The V end was cut by 5 bases, the J end by 0 bases, with 13 bases between.